Below, one TCR beta chain is given with its context. The data belong to a study of Ad26.COV2.S vaccination and SARS-CoV-2 variants. Stated treatment: over 15 received Ad26.COV2.S at low or high dose, single or two shots; roughly five received placebo; per-sample allocation not given. Material that was analyzed had been drawn on day 63 after the first vaccine or placebo injection. A Boston adult aged 18-55 years was the donor. An Ad26 vector expressing Wuhan-strain SARS-CoV-2 spike constituted the vaccine. The data were produced by immunoSEQ multiplex PCR, yet TCRdb's version contains in-frame clones alone and is incomplete. The profile covers around 300,000 clones, with roughly 89% appearing a single time and about 5% taken by the ten largest. This TCR derives from a person between 18 and 60 years old who received the Ad26.COV2.S COVID-19 vaccine or a placebo. The sequencing here drew on peripheral blood, taken in a trial of Ad26.COV2.S vaccine versus placebo.

CDR3 residues: CASSITWYNEQFF. CDR3 DNA sequence: TGTGCCAGTAGTATAACGTGGTACAATGAGCAGTTCTTC. The chain joins TRBV19 to TRBJ2-1; D is ambiguous. Looked up from germline, CDR1 is LNHDA and CDR2 is SQIVND (reference sequence). CDR3 length equals 13 residues. V gave up 2 bases and J gave up 4 bases, with 6 bases separating them.